This is a list of T cell receptor beta chains from one sample in a study of shared clonotypes between healthy human individuals. Assay: immunoSEQ multiplex PCR; the TCRdb copy retains only in-frame clones and omits some. The sample lists about 960,000 clones, approximately 76% seen once, with 1.5% in the top ten. Sequencing used memory CD4+ T cells sorted from blood. The receptors here all came from a man between 18 and 35 years old in good health. Both conserved end residues are trimmed from each CDR3. Fields, in order: CDR3 length, V gene, CDR3 protein.

len: 12
v_gene: TRBV29-1
CDR3aa: SVEDEDSPYGYT

len: 13
v_gene: TRBV7-2
CDR3aa: ASSSGQGLNQPQH

len: 14
v_gene: TRBV5-4
CDR3aa: ASSPAGGAATDTQY

len: 12
v_gene: TRBV18
CDR3aa: ASSLLQGGQPQH

len: 13
v_gene: TRBV7-9
CDR3aa: ASSHQDRLKNIQY

len: 14
v_gene: TRBV18
CDR3aa: ASSPPGTGETYEQY

len: 12
v_gene: TRBV6-4
CDR3aa: ASSPGQGNEKLF

len: 11
v_gene: TRBV6-6
CDR3aa: ASKQADNSPLH

len: 12
v_gene: TRBV6-5
CDR3aa: ASRKVAGVYEQY

len: 8
v_gene: TRBV9
CDR3aa: ATVAGELF

len: 10
v_gene: TRBV28
CDR3aa: ASSFIGGPQH

len: 11
v_gene: TRBV18
CDR3aa: ASSPEGIHGYT

len: 13
v_gene: TRBV7-2
CDR3aa: ASSRAGGQADTQY

len: 11
v_gene: TRBV6-5
CDR3aa: ASSPLSGNTIY

len: 12
v_gene: TRBV9
CDR3aa: ASSVEGRHTEAF

len: 14
v_gene: TRBV6-6
CDR3aa: ASSLGMNRVWNEQY

len: 11
v_gene: TRBV6-1
CDR3aa: ASPGTGGYEQY

len: 12
v_gene: TRBV7-9
CDR3aa: ASSLGSMNTEAF

len: 16
v_gene: TRBV5-1
CDR3aa: ASSYRLLGQGNTGELF

len: 11
v_gene: TRBV6-5
CDR3aa: ASSLSGTYGYT

len: 11
v_gene: TRBV7-8
CDR3aa: ASSSRQSLEAF

len: 12
v_gene: TRBV29-1
CDR3aa: SARLAGGLGEQY

len: 13
v_gene: TRBV5-1
CDR3aa: ASSLMGTQAYEQY

len: 13
v_gene: TRBV5-4
CDR3aa: ASSSRSQANNEQF

len: 13
v_gene: TRBV2
CDR3aa: ASSPRTSGWETQY

len: 11
v_gene: TRBV4-3
CDR3aa: ASSQGTNSPLH

len: 11
v_gene: TRBV6-5
CDR3aa: ASRSLGDYRQF

len: 14
v_gene: TRBV11-2
CDR3aa: ASSLDWGGGRETQY

len: 15
v_gene: TRBV6-1
CDR3aa: ASSEWAARLSNQPQH

len: 12
v_gene: TRBV5-1
CDR3aa: ASSEAGTQETQY

len: 9
v_gene: TRBV5-6
CDR3aa: ASSLGEKQY

len: 13
v_gene: TRBV27
CDR3aa: ASSFATVMNTEAF

len: 11
v_gene: TRBV5-4
CDR3aa: ASSLGVLNEQY

len: 11
v_gene: TRBV6-5
CDR3aa: ASTGGVGYEQY

len: 13
v_gene: TRBV2
CDR3aa: ASSSTGAGTDTQY

len: 9
v_gene: TRBV6-5
CDR3aa: ASRSKGPLH

len: 10
v_gene: TRBV30
CDR3aa: AWSPQIGEVF

len: 12
v_gene: TRBV5-1
CDR3aa: ASSLTADHNEQF

len: 10
v_gene: TRBV30
CDR3aa: AWSETRNTIY

len: 9
v_gene: TRBV6-1
CDR3aa: ASTGYNEQF

len: 11
v_gene: TRBV6-1
CDR3aa: ASSEGQWKPQH

len: 11
v_gene: TRBV7-2
CDR3aa: ASGAGRGDTQY

len: 12
v_gene: TRBV11-2
CDR3aa: ASSLGQGAYGYT

len: 13
v_gene: TRBV27
CDR3aa: ASSLSGSSYNEQF